The rows below give T cell receptor beta chains drawn from one sample of a study of T cell responses to AZD1222 COVID-19 vaccine. Only in-frame clones appear in the TCRdb table, and some are missing; sequencing was by immunoSEQ multiplex PCR. The sample holds about 120,000 clones, approximately 83% seen once. Sequenced here: peripheral blood, sampled on day 0 of MenACWY control vaccination. The receptors here all came from an adult in good health. CDR3s include the opening cysteine and the closing phenylalanine or tryptophan. The order of the fields is J gene, clone size, V gene, D gene, CDR3 DNA, CDR3 protein. The D gene is left open where the match is weak. For some rows the clone size is stated as once, few or many, or as a class when expanded; others skip it.

j_call: TRBJ1-2
clone_size: NA
v_call: TRBV28
d_call: TRBD1
cdr3_nt: TGTGCCAGCAGTCCCCCTACAGGGGGCGGCTATGGCTACACCTTC
cdr3_aa: CASSPPTGGGYGYTF

j_call: TRBJ2-2
clone_size: NA
v_call: TRBV5-5
d_call: TRBD2
cdr3_nt: TGTGCCAGCAGGAGGGGACTAGCGAACACCGGGGAGCTGTTTTTT
cdr3_aa: CASRRGLANTGELFF

j_call: TRBJ1-3
clone_size: once
v_call: TRBV30
d_call: NA
cdr3_nt: TGTGCCTGGGGACAGAACTCTGGAAACACCATATATTTT
cdr3_aa: CAWGQNSGNTIYF

j_call: TRBJ2-3
clone_size: few
v_call: TRBV18
d_call: NA
cdr3_nt: TGTGCCAGCTCACCAGGAGCCAACACAGATACGCAGTATTTT
cdr3_aa: CASSPGANTDTQYF

j_call: TRBJ1-2
clone_size: NA
v_call: TRBV2
d_call: NA
cdr3_nt: TGTGCCAGCAGCGCGGACAGTAACTATGGCTACACCTTC
cdr3_aa: CASSADSNYGYTF

j_call: TRBJ1-6
clone_size: NA
v_call: TRBV7-8
d_call: NA
cdr3_nt: TGTGCCAGCAGCCCTACGGGGGGCATGAATTCACCCCTCCACTTT
cdr3_aa: CASSPTGGMNSPLHF

j_call: TRBJ2-2
clone_size: NA
v_call: TRBV5-6
d_call: NA
cdr3_nt: TGTGCCAGCAGCTCGGGGAACACCGGGGAGCTGTTTTTT
cdr3_aa: CASSSGNTGELFF

j_call: TRBJ2-1
clone_size: NA
v_call: TRBV4-3
d_call: TRBD2
cdr3_nt: TGCGCCAGCAGCCAAGATTGGTCGGGACTAGCTAATGAGCAGTTCTTC
cdr3_aa: CASSQDWSGLANEQFF

j_call: TRBJ1-3
clone_size: NA
v_call: TRBV4-3
d_call: TRBD1
cdr3_nt: TGCGCCAGCAGCCAAGGAACAGGGGGCGGGATATATTTT
cdr3_aa: CASSQGTGGGIYF

j_call: TRBJ1-4
clone_size: NA
v_call: TRBV2
d_call: NA
cdr3_nt: TGTGCCAGCAGTGATCGAGGGGAAAAACTGTTTTTT
cdr3_aa: CASSDRGEKLFF

j_call: TRBJ1-2
clone_size: few
v_call: TRBV4-3
d_call: NA
cdr3_nt: TGCGCCAGCAGCCAAGATCGGTGGGATTATGGCTACACCTTC
cdr3_aa: CASSQDRWDYGYTF

j_call: TRBJ1-2
clone_size: NA
v_call: TRBV25-1
d_call: TRBD1
cdr3_nt: TGTGCCAGTAGAGGGACAGCAGATCCTGGCTACACCTTC
cdr3_aa: CASRGTADPGYTF

j_call: TRBJ2-7
clone_size: NA
v_call: TRBV4-2
d_call: TRBD2
cdr3_nt: TGTGCCAGCAGCCGTAGCGGGGCCAGCTCCTACGAGCAGTACTTC
cdr3_aa: CASSRSGASSYEQYF

j_call: TRBJ2-2
clone_size: NA
v_call: TRBV29-1
d_call: NA
cdr3_nt: TGCAGCGCCACAGGGCGCGACACCGGGGAGCTGTTTTTT
cdr3_aa: CSATGRDTGELFF

j_call: TRBJ2-5
clone_size: NA
v_call: TRBV23-1
d_call: TRBD1
cdr3_nt: TGCGCCAGCAGCCCCCCTGGGATGGCAGTCAAACAGGGGGAGGAAGAGACCCAGTACTTC
cdr3_aa: CASSPPGMAVKQGEEETQYF

j_call: TRBJ2-7
clone_size: NA
v_call: TRBV19
d_call: NA
cdr3_nt: TGTGCCAGTAGTTGGAATCACGAGCAGTACTTC
cdr3_aa: CASSWNHEQYF

j_call: TRBJ1-6
clone_size: NA
v_call: TRBV7-3
d_call: NA
cdr3_nt: TGTGCCAGCAGCTTAGGGACCCTAAATTCACCCCTCCACTTT
cdr3_aa: CASSLGTLNSPLHF

j_call: TRBJ1-1
clone_size: few
v_call: TRBV7-9
d_call: NA
cdr3_nt: TGTGCCAGCAGCTTGGACATGAACACTGAAGCTTTCTTT
cdr3_aa: CASSLDMNTEAFF

j_call: TRBJ1-3
clone_size: once
v_call: TRBV3-1/TRBV3-2
d_call: NA
cdr3_nt: TGTGCCAGCAGCCAAGAATCACACTCTGGAAACACCATATATTTT
cdr3_aa: CASSQESHSGNTIYF

j_call: TRBJ2-7
clone_size: NA
v_call: TRBV6-5
d_call: TRBD1
cdr3_nt: TGTGCCAGCAGACCGCCCGGACAGGGGGCGGGGGAGCAGTACTTC
cdr3_aa: CASRPPGQGAGEQYF

j_call: TRBJ2-3
clone_size: NA
v_call: TRBV14
d_call: NA
cdr3_nt: TGTGCCAGCAGCCAAGATCGTAGGGGCACAGATACGCAGTATTTT
cdr3_aa: CASSQDRRGTDTQYF

j_call: TRBJ2-2
clone_size: NA
v_call: TRBV9
d_call: NA
cdr3_nt: TGTGCCAGCAGCGTAAATCAGGGACACACCGGGGAGCTGTTTTTT
cdr3_aa: CASSVNQGHTGELFF

j_call: TRBJ2-1
clone_size: NA
v_call: TRBV10-2
d_call: TRBD1
cdr3_nt: TGCGCCAGCAGTGGTGGGCCCGGGACAGGAAACAATGAGCAGTTCTTC
cdr3_aa: CASSGGPGTGNNEQFF

j_call: TRBJ1-5
clone_size: NA
v_call: TRBV5-1
d_call: NA
cdr3_nt: TGCGCCAGCAGCTTGGGCCGCAATCAGCCCCAGCATTTT
cdr3_aa: CASSLGRNQPQHF

j_call: TRBJ1-1
clone_size: NA
v_call: TRBV4-2
d_call: NA
cdr3_nt: TGTGCCAGCAGCCCCTCCTCGGGGAACACTGAAGCTTTCTTT
cdr3_aa: CASSPSSGNTEAFF

j_call: TRBJ1-5
clone_size: once
v_call: TRBV4-3
d_call: NA
cdr3_nt: TGCGCCAGCAGCCAAGGGGTGGAAGGCAATCAGCCCCAGCATTTT
cdr3_aa: CASSQGVEGNQPQHF

j_call: TRBJ1-2
clone_size: NA
v_call: TRBV15
d_call: NA
cdr3_nt: TGTGCCACCAGCAGAGGAGGGGGGAAGTACTATGGCTACACCTTC
cdr3_aa: CATSRGGGKYYGYTF

j_call: TRBJ2-7
clone_size: NA
v_call: TRBV28
d_call: TRBD2
cdr3_nt: TGTGCCAGCAGACGTGGTGGGGGGGACGGCGGGGTTAACTTC
cdr3_aa: CASRRGGGDGGVNF

j_call: TRBJ2-1
clone_size: NA
v_call: TRBV19
d_call: TRBD2
cdr3_nt: TGTGCCAGTAGTATAGTTAGCGGGGGGATCAATGAGCAGTTCTTC
cdr3_aa: CASSIVSGGINEQFF

j_call: TRBJ2-3
clone_size: NA
v_call: TRBV7-6
d_call: TRBD1
cdr3_nt: TGTGCCAGCAGCTGGACAGGGGATGGGACAGATACGCAGTATTTT
cdr3_aa: CASSWTGDGTDTQYF

j_call: TRBJ1-6
clone_size: few
v_call: TRBV9
d_call: TRBD1
cdr3_nt: TGTGCCAGCAGCGTAGAAGGGACAGGGATGTACTCCTATAATTCACCCCTCCACTTT
cdr3_aa: CASSVEGTGMYSYNSPLHF

j_call: TRBJ2-5
clone_size: NA
v_call: TRBV20-1
d_call: NA
cdr3_nt: TGCAGTGCTAGCGTTGAGACCCAGTACTTC
cdr3_aa: CSASVETQYF

j_call: TRBJ1-2
clone_size: NA
v_call: TRBV6-5
d_call: NA
cdr3_nt: TGTGCCAGTACGAGGGCGGCTTATGGCTACACCTTC
cdr3_aa: CASTRAAYGYTF

j_call: TRBJ1-1
clone_size: NA
v_call: TRBV19
d_call: NA
cdr3_nt: TGTGCCAGTAGTACGCAAGGTGGCGTGAACACTGAAGCTTTCTTT
cdr3_aa: CASSTQGGVNTEAFF

j_call: TRBJ1-1
clone_size: NA
v_call: TRBV10-3
d_call: NA
cdr3_nt: TGTGCCATCAGTGAAACGGCGGGGAGGAGTCCCACTAGGAACACTGAAGCTTTCTTT
cdr3_aa: CAISETAGRSPTRNTEAFF

j_call: TRBJ1-2
clone_size: NA
v_call: TRBV14
d_call: TRBD1
cdr3_nt: TGTGCCAGCAGCCGAATAGACAGGGTCGATGGCTACACCTTC
cdr3_aa: CASSRIDRVDGYTF

j_call: TRBJ2-2
clone_size: NA
v_call: TRBV2
d_call: TRBD1
cdr3_nt: TGTGCCAGCAGTGGACGACAGGGTAACACCGGGGAGCTGTTTTTT
cdr3_aa: CASSGRQGNTGELFF

j_call: TRBJ2-7
clone_size: NA
v_call: TRBV23-1
d_call: TRBD1
cdr3_nt: TGCGCCAGCATCAACCTTGGACAGGCGGAGTACGAGCAGTACTTC
cdr3_aa: CASINLGQAEYEQYF

j_call: TRBJ1-6
clone_size: NA
v_call: TRBV29-1
d_call: NA
cdr3_nt: TGCAGCGTTCGGGATCAGGGGAGCTCCTATAATTCACCCCTCCACTTT
cdr3_aa: CSVRDQGSSYNSPLHF

j_call: TRBJ2-7
clone_size: once
v_call: TRBV7-2
d_call: NA
cdr3_nt: TGTGCCAGCAGCTTATCTGGACGTTACGAGCAGTACTTC
cdr3_aa: CASSLSGRYEQYF

j_call: TRBJ1-2
clone_size: NA
v_call: TRBV20-1
d_call: TRBD1
cdr3_nt: TGCAGTCCGGGACAGGGTGGGGGCTACACCTTC
cdr3_aa: CSPGQGGGYTF

j_call: TRBJ1-3
clone_size: NA
v_call: TRBV7-2
d_call: TRBD1
cdr3_nt: TGTGCCAGCAGCCCGACAGGGGTCGGAAACACCATATATTTT
cdr3_aa: CASSPTGVGNTIYF

j_call: TRBJ2-5
clone_size: NA
v_call: TRBV11-3
d_call: TRBD2
cdr3_nt: TGTGCCAGCAGCGAAGCGGGGGGCCGCACCCAGTACTTC
cdr3_aa: CASSEAGGRTQYF

j_call: TRBJ1-2
clone_size: NA
v_call: TRBV5-1
d_call: TRBD1
cdr3_nt: TGCGCCAGCAGCTCCCAGGGGGCAGGCTATGGCTACACCTTC
cdr3_aa: CASSSQGAGYGYTF

j_call: TRBJ1-4
clone_size: NA
v_call: TRBV6-5
d_call: NA
cdr3_nt: TGTGCCAGCAGTTACTATGGAGTTAATGAAAAACTGTTTTTT
cdr3_aa: CASSYYGVNEKLFF

j_call: TRBJ2-7
clone_size: NA
v_call: TRBV29-1
d_call: NA
cdr3_nt: TGCAGCGTTGGACAGGCCTCCTACGAGCAGTACTTC
cdr3_aa: CSVGQASYEQYF

j_call: TRBJ2-7
clone_size: NA
v_call: TRBV10-3
d_call: NA
cdr3_nt: TGTGCCATCAGGAGGGACCCAGAGGTATACGAGCAGTACTTC
cdr3_aa: CAIRRDPEVYEQYF

j_call: TRBJ2-7
clone_size: NA
v_call: TRBV11-2
d_call: TRBD2
cdr3_nt: TGTGCCAGCAGCTTAGGTTCTAGCGGGGGGTTGAGCTCCTACGAGCAGTACTTC
cdr3_aa: CASSLGSSGGLSSYEQYF

j_call: TRBJ2-3
clone_size: once
v_call: TRBV25-1
d_call: TRBD2
cdr3_nt: TGTGCCAGCAGAATAGCGGGGAATCTGGCAGATACGCAGTATTTT
cdr3_aa: CASRIAGNLADTQYF

j_call: TRBJ1-2
clone_size: NA
v_call: TRBV27
d_call: NA
cdr3_nt: TGTGCCAGCAGTTTAAGGCTGGGGTCCTATGGCTACACCTTC
cdr3_aa: CASSLRLGSYGYTF

j_call: TRBJ1-6
clone_size: few
v_call: TRBV5-4
d_call: NA
cdr3_nt: TGTGCCAGCAGCTATGGCCTGCGGGAAGGGGGAAATTCACCCCTCCACTTT
cdr3_aa: CASSYGLREGGNSPLHF

j_call: TRBJ1-1
clone_size: NA
v_call: TRBV18
d_call: NA
cdr3_nt: TGTGCCAGCTCACCCCCCCAACGCACTGAAGCTTTCTTT
cdr3_aa: CASSPPQRTEAFF

j_call: TRBJ1-1
clone_size: NA
v_call: TRBV19
d_call: NA
cdr3_nt: TGTGCCAGTAGTGAGAACCGGGGGCCTCGGGGCACTGAAGCTTTCTTT
cdr3_aa: CASSENRGPRGTEAFF

j_call: TRBJ1-1
clone_size: NA
v_call: TRBV30
d_call: TRBD1
cdr3_nt: TGTGCCTGGAGTGCGAAGACAGGGGGCGATGAGCCTTTCTTT
cdr3_aa: CAWSAKTGGDEPFF

j_call: TRBJ2-3
clone_size: NA
v_call: TRBV5-4
d_call: TRBD2
cdr3_nt: TGTGCCAGCAGCACGAACGGGGGGGTGAATACGCAGTATTTT
cdr3_aa: CASSTNGGVNTQYF

j_call: TRBJ2-3
clone_size: NA
v_call: TRBV5-1
d_call: TRBD1
cdr3_nt: TGCGCCAGCAGTCCGACAGGGGGCCCAGATACGCAGTATTTT
cdr3_aa: CASSPTGGPDTQYF

j_call: TRBJ2-7
clone_size: NA
v_call: TRBV9
d_call: TRBD1
cdr3_nt: TGTGCCAGCAGCCCTAGGGCACAGGGGTTCGGCGAGCAGTACTTC
cdr3_aa: CASSPRAQGFGEQYF

j_call: TRBJ1-6
clone_size: NA
v_call: TRBV18
d_call: NA
cdr3_nt: TGTGCCAGCTCACCGTCTGGGGTAGAGGCATCACCCCTCCACTTT
cdr3_aa: CASSPSGVEASPLHF

j_call: TRBJ2-7
clone_size: NA
v_call: TRBV18
d_call: TRBD2
cdr3_nt: TGTGCCAGCTCACCACCGGCCGGGACTAGTACCTACGAGCAGTACTTC
cdr3_aa: CASSPPAGTSTYEQYF

j_call: TRBJ2-2
clone_size: NA
v_call: TRBV7-8
d_call: NA
cdr3_nt: TGTGCCAGCAGCTTAGCTGGACAGAACACCGGGGAGCTGTTTTTT
cdr3_aa: CASSLAGQNTGELFF